These 18 T cell receptor beta chains share one sample of origin, sequenced in a study of shared clonotypes between healthy human individuals. Produced via immunoSEQ multiplex PCR; TCRdb's table is partial and in-frame only. The repertoire holds about a million clones, with around 77% as singletons. The specimen sequenced was memory CD4+ T cells from PBMCs. As for subset: CD45RA-negative fraction. The receptor set was obtained from a man aged 18 to 29 in good health. Some clones in this sample may be carry-over from other donors' samples.

The chain couples TRBV2 to TRBJ2-3; D uncertain. The CDR3 covers 14 residues. The V gene lost 2 bases and the J gene lost 2 bases, with 8 bases spanning the gap. The germline V gene encodes CDR1 SNHLY and CDR2 FYNNEI. CDR3 sequence (DNA): TGTGCCAGCAGTGAACTGGGCCTCACAGATACGCAGTATTTT. This codes for CASSELGLTDTQYF. Complete variable domain (other parts from reference TRBV2 and TRBJ2-3): EPEVTQTPSHQVTQMGQEVILRCVPISNHLYFYWYRQILGQKVEFLVSFYNNEISEKSEIFDDQFSVERPDGSNFTLKIRSTKLEDSAMYFCASSELGLTDTQYFGPGTRLTVL.

This clone was detected once. J is TRBJ1-1 and V is TRBV11-3; D uncertain. V was trimmed by 5 bases and J by 2 bases, leaving 9 bases between them. There are 13 residues in the CDR3. Per the germline V gene, CDR1 is SGHNT and CDR2 is YENEEA. CDR3 in amino acids: CASSAGLNTEAFF. For the CDR3, the DNA is TGTGCCAGCAGCGCCGGATTAAACACTGAAGCTTTCTTT. Based on the CDR3 plus reference TRBV11-3 and TRBJ1-1, the full variable domain is EAGVVQSPRYKIIEKKQPVAFWCNPISGHNTLYWYLQNLGQGPELLIRYENEEAVDDSQLPKDRFSAERLKGVDSTLKIQPAELGDSAVYLCASSAGLNTEAFFGQGTRLTVV.

The J gene is TRBJ2-2, the V gene TRBV4-2; 7 bases are shared with TRBD2. The CDR3 length is 18 residues. Looked up from germline, CDR1 is LGHNA and CDR2 is YNFKEQ. V gave up 2 bases and J gave up 9 bases; unmatched junction bases: 18. CDR3 DNA: TGTGCCAGCAGCCAAAAGTCGGGTTGGGCGGGAGCTTCTAGGGAGCTGTTTTTT. Its translation: CASSQKSGWAGASRELFF.

This clone has just one count. The genes are TRBV5-4 and TRBJ2-7, with D uncertain. The CDR3 has 11 amino acids. Germline values: CDR1 SGHNT, CDR2 YYREEE (reference sequence). The germline V and J ends were trimmed by 1 base and 6 bases, with 5 bases remaining between them. CDR3 sequence (DNA): TGTGCCAGCAGCTTGATGGGCGAGCAGTACTTC. It specifies CASSLMGEQYF. The full variable domain, rest sourced from reference TRBV5-4 and TRBJ2-7, is ETGVTQSPTHLIKTRGQQVTLRCSSQSGHNTVSWYQQALGQGPQFIFQYYREEENGRGNFPPRFSGLQFPNYSSELNVNALELDDSALYLCASSLMGEQYFGPGTRLTVT.

The genes are TRBV5-6 and TRBJ2-7; 8 bases are a match to TRBD1. CDR1 and CDR2 from the germline V gene are SGHDT and YYEEEE. This CDR3 is 16 amino acids long. The V segment lost 0 bases and the J segment 4 bases; nucleotides outside the gene matches: 9. The CDR3 sequence: CASSLETGEDLYEQYF. CDR3 DNA: TGTGCCAGCAGCTTGGAGACAGGGGAAGATTTGTACGAGCAGTACTTC. The whole variable domain, filled in from reference TRBV5-6 and TRBJ2-7, reads DAGVTQSPTHLIKTRGQQVTLRCSPKSGHDTVSWYQQALGQGPQFIFQYYEEEERQRGNFPDRFSGHQFPNYSSELNVNALLLGDSALYLCASSLETGEDLYEQYFGPGTRLTVT.

This clone came up once. This chain uses TRBV27 with TRBJ2-1; D gene ambiguous. Germline CDR1 is MNHEY and CDR2 is SMNVEV (reference sequence). The CDR3 totals 15 residues. The V gene lost 5 bases and the J gene lost 2 bases, with 13 bases spanning the gap. CDR3 amino acids: CASSQMSRTYNEQFF. The DNA for the CDR3 is TGTGCCAGCAGTCAAATGAGCCGGACCTACAATGAGCAGTTCTTC.

This chain uses TRBV5-8 with TRBJ2-1; tentatively, D is TRBD1 (5 bases). This CDR3 has 15 amino acids. Between the trimmed V and J ends, which lost 1 base and 1 base, there was a span of 9 bases. The V gene's germline CDR1 is SGHTS and CDR2 YDEGEE. DNA for the CDR3: TGTGCCAGCAGCTTGACAGGTAGATCCTACAATGAGCAGTTCTTC. Amino acid sequence: CASSLTGRSYNEQFF.

This chain uses TRBV28 with TRBJ2-2, with D possibly matching TRBD2 (6 bases). Trimming removed 6 bases from V and 3 bases from J, with 20 bases in between. The CDR3 has 17 amino acids. Germline CDR1 MDHEN, CDR2 SYDVKM. This CDR3 reads CASRGAPGWGDTGELFF. Here the CDR3 DNA reads TGTGCCAGCAGGGGAGCCCCGGGGTGGGGGGACACCGGGGAGCTGTTTTTT.

The rearrangement links TRBV5-1 to TRBJ2-5, with 7 positions matching TRBD2. Germline V gene sequence: CDR1 SGHRS, CDR2 YFSETQ. This CDR3 comprises 13 residues. The junction had 8 bases not matched to a gene; V was cut back by 8 bases and J by 4 bases. The CDR3 sequence is CASHAGERETQYF. The DNA of the CDR3 is TGCGCCAGTCACGCGGGAGAGAGAGAGACCCAGTACTTC.

This chain connects TRBV7-3 to TRBJ1-1; D is undetermined. CDR1 is SGHTA and CDR2 is FQGTGA in the germline V gene. The germline V and J ends were trimmed by 5 bases and 0 bases, with 13 bases remaining between them. The CDR3 runs 15 residues. CDR3 bases: TGTGCCAGCAGCCTGACGGGAAGTATGAACACTGAAGCTTTCTTT. This codes for CASSLTGSMNTEAFF.

This sequence joins TRBV28 and TRBJ1-2; TRBD1 matches 7 bases. Germline trimming cut 8 bases from V and 2 bases from J; bases unmatched to any gene: 14. The length of the CDR3 is 16 residues. CDR1 MDHEN and CDR2 SYDVKM come from the germline V gene. The CDR3 sequence: CASWKDRSTWNYGYTF. Here the CDR3 DNA reads TGTGCCAGCTGGAAGGACAGGAGTACTTGGAACTATGGCTACACCTTC.

The chain couples TRBV5-6 to TRBJ2-3, with 11 bases matching TRBD2. The V gene end was trimmed by 2 bases and the J gene end by 6 bases; junction bases not matched to a gene: 5. CDR3 length: 15 residues. The germline gives CDR1 SGHDT, CDR2 YYEEEE. DNA for the CDR3: TGTGCCAGCAGCTTTAGCGGGAGGGCCCTCGATACGCAGTATTTT. This encodes CASSFSGRALDTQYF.

This rearrangement joins TRBV29-1 to TRBJ2-3, with 9 bases identical to TRBD2. V trimming: 3 bases; J trimming: 0 bases; junction bases outside the gene matches: 16. Germline V gene data show CDR1 as SQVTM and CDR2 as ANQGSEA. The CDR3 runs to 19 residues. The CDR3 loop reads CSVEGAVSSGIPSTDTQYF. The CDR3 coding sequence is TGCAGCGTTGAGGGTGCGGTGTCTAGCGGGATACCTAGCACAGATACGCAGTATTTT.

This clone was recorded only once. The chain joins TRBV13 to TRBJ1-6, with D unresolved. Germline CDR1 is PRHDT and CDR2 is FYEKMQ (reference sequence). There are 16 residues in the CDR3. V shed 4 bases and J shed 0 bases, with 10 bases lying between them. DNA for the CDR3: TGTGCCAGCAGCTCCGCACCGAGCTCCTATAATTCACCCCTCCACTTT. Protein: CASSSAPSSYNSPLHF.

The rearrangement uses TRBV29-1 and TRBJ2-7; perhaps TRBD2 as D (5 bases). V lost 2 bases and J lost 6, with 14 bases in between. In germline, CDR1 is SQVTM, CDR2 ANQGSEA. The CDR3 length is 13 residues. The CDR3 loop reads CSVESVGVSEQYF. The CDR3, as DNA: TGCAGCGTTGAAAGTGTCGGGGTCTCCGAGCAGTACTTC.

The V call is TRBV4-1, the J call TRBJ1-4; D gene ambiguous. V was shortened by 3 bases and J by 2 bases, with 13 bases between the two germline ends. CDR3 size: 16 residues. CDR1 and CDR2 from the germline V gene are MGHRA and YSYEKL. The CDR3 spells CASSHPRGLTNEKLFF. The CDR3 DNA reads TGCGCCAGCAGCCATCCAAGAGGGCTCACTAATGAAAAACTGTTTTTT.

This chain links TRBV4-1 with TRBJ1-1; D ambiguous. V gave up 0 bases and J gave up 3 bases, with 8 bases separating them. Germline V gene data show CDR1 as MGHRA and CDR2 as YSYEKL. CDR3 length equals 14 residues. CDR3 in DNA: TGCGCCAGCAGCCAAGACCAGGCGGACACTGAAGCTTTCTTT. Translation: CASSQDQADTEAFF.

This sequence joins TRBV5-1 and TRBJ2-2; weak D call: TRBD2 (6 bases). V dropped 4 bases and J dropped 5 bases, with 12 bases sitting between them. The length of the CDR3 is 14 residues. Germline CDR1 reads SGHRS; CDR2 reads YFSETQ. CDR3 residues: CASSPARETGELFF. CDR3 coding DNA: TGCGCCAGCAGCCCCGCGCGGGAAACCGGGGAGCTGTTTTTT.